The next 18 T cell receptor beta chains were all read from a single sample in a study of response to subunit inactivated influenza vaccine. Using its own MiXCR run on the RT-PCR reads, TCRdb lists one record per CDR3 protein. The table lists about 540,000 distinct CDR3 sequences, under 30% of them singletons. The same sample was also studied in work on T cells expressing NK-cell markers. That source reports: A 5'RACE template switching approach incorporating UMIs was used to make TCR beta cDNA.

The specimen was CD4+ T cells sorted from PBMCs, collected approximately 12 days after vaccination. All receptors derive from a man in his forties or fifties who received an inactivated influenza vaccine.

The chain joins TRBV5-6 to TRBJ1-5; 10 bases align to TRBD1. The CDR3 length is 15 residues. Germline assignment: CDR1 SGHDT and CDR2 YYEEEE. Trimming at V came to 4 bases and at J to 4 bases, leaving 5 bases not matched to a gene. The CDR3 nucleotides read TGTGCCAGCAGCACGGGACAGGGGAGAAATCAGCCCCAGCATTTT. This encodes CASSTGQGRNQPQHF.

This clonotype was picked up a small number of times. This sequence joins TRBV12-3 or TRBV12-4 and TRBJ2-3; 8 nucleotides line up with TRBD2. The CDR3 has 16 amino acids. After removal of 6 bases from V and 1 base from J, the junction contained 9 bases not matched to a gene. This chain's CDR3 is CASSSGVAGRTDTQYF. The DNA for the CDR3 is TGTGCCAGCAGCTCCGGGGTAGCGGGACGCACAGATACGCAGTATTTT.

The chain couples TRBV6-1 to TRBJ1-6, with D uncertain. Germline V gene lookup returns CDR1 MNHNS and CDR2 SASEGT. V was clipped by 6 bases and J by 9 bases, with 15 bases between them. The length of the CDR3 is 14 residues. CDR3 DNA sequence: TGTGCCAGCAGCCAGGCATCTCGAGGTTCACCCCTCCACTTT. Its protein product is CASSQASRGSPLHF.

This clonotype appeared many times. The chain recombines TRBV4-1 with TRBJ1-2, with D hard to call. CDR3 size: 16 residues. Trimming took 1 base from V and 1 from J, leaving 13 bases between them. Germline loops: CDR1 MGHRA, CDR2 YSYEKL. The CDR3 nucleotides are TGCGCCAGCAGCCAAGCCCTCCGGAGATTTAACTATGGCTACACCTTC. This sequence encodes CASSQALRRFNYGYTF.

The chain has TRBV7-2 and TRBJ2-3; a possible D gene is TRBD2 (6 bases). V lost 2 bases and J lost 4, with 13 bases in between. In germline, CDR1 is SGHTA, CDR2 FQGNSA. The CDR3 runs 15 residues. The CDR3 bases are TGTGCCAGCAGCTTACCCGGGAGAGGGTCAGATACGCAGTATTTT. Encoded protein: CASSLPGRGSDTQYF. Variable domain in full (rest from reference TRBV7-2 and TRBJ2-3): GAGVSQSPSNKVTEKGKDVELRCDPISGHTALYWYRQSLGQGLEFLIYFQGNSAPDKSGLPSDRFSAERTGGSVSTLTIQRTQQEDSAVYLCASSLPGRGSDTQYFGPGTRLTVL.

The V and J genes are TRBV28 and TRBJ2-7; 7 nucleotides align to TRBD1. Trimming took 5 bases from V and 2 from J; bases not matched to a gene: 3. The germline V gene encodes CDR1 MDHEN and CDR2 SYDVKM. This CDR3 is built from 13 residues. CDR3 sequence (DNA): TGTGCCAGCAGTGACAGGGCCCCCTACGAGCAGTACTTC. It translates to CASSDRAPYEQYF. Drawing the rest from reference TRBV28 and TRBJ2-7, the complete variable domain is DVKVTQSSRYLVKRTGEKVFLECVQDMDHENMFWYRQDPGLGLRLIYFSYDVKMKEKGDIPEGYSVSREKKERFSLILESASTNQTSMYLCASSDRAPYEQYFGPGTRLTVT.

The sample holds a few counts of this clonotype. CDR3: CASRDGPTNEKLFF. The CDR3 DNA follows: TGCGCCAGCAGGGACGGGCCAACTAATGAAAAACTGTTTTTT. The chain has TRBV10-2 and TRBJ1-4; D is uncertain. The CDR3 runs to 14 residues. The V end was cut by 6 bases, the J end by 0 bases, with 8 bases between. The germline V gene has CDR1 WSHSY and CDR2 SAAADI.

This clonotype turned up a few times. The gene calls are TRBV20-1 and TRBJ1-5; 9 bases are shared with TRBD1. The CDR3 covers 14 residues. Trimming at V came to 6 bases and at J to 4 bases, leaving 7 bases not matched to a gene. The germline V gene encodes CDR1 DFQATT and CDR2 SNEGSKA (reference sequence). In DNA, the CDR3 is TGCAGTGCGTATCGAGGGACAGGGAATCAGCCCCAGCATTTT. It is translated as CSAYRGTGNQPQHF.

This chain uses TRBV12-3 or TRBV12-4 with TRBJ1-6, with TRBD1 identical over 8 bases. The CDR3 sequence is 15 residues long. The ends lost 2 bases at V and 6 bases at J; junction bases unmatched: 3. For the CDR3, the DNA is TGTGCCAGCAGTTTACAGGGGGCTTTTAATTCACCCCTCCACTTT. It translates to CASSLQGAFNSPLHF.

This clonotype was observed a single time. The rearrangement uses TRBV4-3 and TRBJ1-1; tentatively, D is TRBD1 (6 bases). Trimming removed 0 bases from V and 5 bases from J, with 13 bases in between. Germline CDR1 is LGHNA and CDR2 is YSLEER. This CDR3 has 15 amino acids. This CDR3 is CASSQEQGSVTEAFF. For the CDR3, the DNA is TGCGCCAGCAGCCAAGAACAGGGATCGGTGACTGAAGCTTTCTTT.

This sequence joins TRBV3-1 and TRBJ1-2; tentatively, D is TRBD1 (5 bases). Germline V gene lookup returns CDR1 LGHDT and CDR2 YNNKEL (reference sequence). The CDR3 consists of 16 residues. Trimming pared 0 bases from V and 8 bases from J, leaving 19 bases between. This CDR3 reads CASSQDGLIGTRGYTF. The CDR3 coding sequence is TGTGCCAGCAGCCAAGATGGGCTGATCGGGACTCGGGGCTACACCTTC.

This chain uses TRBV5-6 with TRBJ2-1, with 11 bases matching TRBD2. The trim removed 4 bases at V and 7 bases at J, leaving 25 bases unmatched. Germline V gene lookup returns CDR1 SGHDT and CDR2 YYEEEE. The CDR3 runs 21 residues. The CDR3 nucleotides read TGTGCCAGCAGCCCGGGGACGGGACATAATACGGGACTAGCGGCAAGGAATGAGCAGTTCTTC. Translation gives CASSPGTGHNTGLAARNEQFF.

This clonotype appeared a single time. The V call is TRBV28, the J call TRBJ2-5, with 8 positions matching TRBD2. The V and J ends lost 5 bases and 4 bases, in that order; junction bases with no gene match: 9. Germline CDR1 MDHEN, CDR2 SYDVKM. The CDR3 spans 15 residues. CDR3 amino acids: CASSELAAGGETQYF. As DNA, the CDR3 is TGTGCCAGCAGTGAACTAGCGGCAGGCGGAGAGACCCAGTACTTC.

A few counts support this clonotype. The chain employs TRBV20-1 and TRBJ2-3, with 7 bases identical to TRBD2. Germline assignment: CDR1 DFQATT and CDR2 SNEGSKA (reference sequence). The CDR3 has 14 residues. V lost 1 base, J lost 2 bases, and 3 bases stayed unmatched. Here the CDR3 DNA reads TGCAGTGCTAGAGTTGCGGGAGTCACAGATACGCAGTATTTT. Its translation: CSARVAGVTDTQYF.

The gene calls are TRBV6-1 and TRBJ1-1; D possibly corresponds to TRBD1 (6 bases). This CDR3 has 13 amino acids. Between the trimmed V and J ends, which lost 3 bases and 4 bases, there was a span of 9 bases. Germline V CDR1 and CDR2: MNHNS, SASEGT. The CDR3 bases are TGTGCCAGCAGTGAGACAGGAGTCACTGAAGCTTTCTTT. Translated: CASSETGVTEAFF.

The J gene is TRBJ1-2, the V gene TRBV4-2; 10 bases fit TRBD1. J was trimmed by 7 bases and V by 0 bases; bases with no gene match: 8. The germline V gene has CDR1 LGHNA and CDR2 YNFKEQ. The CDR3 length is 16 residues. CDR3 sequence: CASSQDKGQGSSGYTF. The CDR3 region has the DNA TGTGCCAGCAGCCAAGATAAGGGACAGGGGAGTAGTGGCTACACCTTC.

This clonotype has a handful of counts. The CDR3 loop reads CASSVGTGAGYNEQFF. The CDR3 coding sequence is TGTGCCAGCAGCGTAGGAACGGGAGCGGGCTACAATGAGCAGTTCTTC. The chain combines TRBV9 with TRBJ2-1; weak D call: TRBD2 (6 bases). The CDR3 extends over 16 amino acids. Germline lookup yields CDR1 SGDLS and CDR2 YYNGEE. Trimming removed 0 bases from V and 3 bases from J, with 13 bases in between.

This rearrangement joins TRBV3-1 to TRBJ2-7; D unresolved. There are 13 residues in the CDR3. The germline V gene has CDR1 LGHDT and CDR2 YNNKEL (reference sequence). V lost 1 base and J lost 6, with 10 bases in between. CDR3 sequence reads: CASSQGRVGEQYF. The CDR3 DNA follows: TGTGCCAGCAGCCAAGGTAGAGTGGGCGAGCAGTACTTC.